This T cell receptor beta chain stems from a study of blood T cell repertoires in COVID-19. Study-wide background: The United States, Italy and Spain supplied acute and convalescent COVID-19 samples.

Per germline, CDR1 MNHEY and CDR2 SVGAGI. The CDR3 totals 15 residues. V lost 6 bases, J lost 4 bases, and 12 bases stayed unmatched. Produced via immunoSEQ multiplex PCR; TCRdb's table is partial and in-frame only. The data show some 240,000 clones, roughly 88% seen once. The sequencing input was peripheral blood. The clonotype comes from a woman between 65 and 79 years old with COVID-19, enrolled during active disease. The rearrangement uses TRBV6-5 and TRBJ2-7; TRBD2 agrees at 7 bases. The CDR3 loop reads CASRSDKRELYEQYF. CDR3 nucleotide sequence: TGTGCCAGCAGAAGCGATAAGCGGGAATTATACGAGCAGTACTTC.